This T cell receptor (beta chain) was observed in a study of blood T cell repertoires in COVID-19. As concerns this clone: Other DNA sequences in the sample encode the same CDR3.

The germline V gene encodes CDR1 KGHSH and CDR2 LQKENI. V dropped 3 bases and J dropped 5; count of bases not matched to a gene: 0. The CDR3 contains 13 residues. The assay was immunoSEQ multiplex PCR, and TCRdb's table has in-frame clones only and misses some. The sample comprises over 150,000 clones, under 95% of which are singletons, and approximately 0.59% rests with the top ten. The TCR comes from a man aged 50 to 60 with acute or convalescent COVID-19. The chain employs TRBV18 and TRBJ1-2; 10 nucleotides agree with TRBD1. Material: peripheral blood. As DNA, the CDR3 is TGTGCCAGCTCACCGGGACAGGGGTATGGCTACACCTTC. Translating it yields CASSPGQGYGYTF.